The clone carrying this TCR beta chain has a single count. The target antigen is unknown. The protocol was immunoSEQ multiplex PCR, while the TCRdb copy is restricted to in-frame clones and leaves out a portion. In the table there are some 150,000 clones, over 70% of which are singletons. The entry originates in a study of T cell responses to AZD1222 COVID-19 vaccine. Study outcomes and limitations: Dominant CD4 TCR responses targeted spike regions 160-218 and 743-854. Spike-specific TCR breadth rose after two AZD1222 doses, and depth rose as well. Seropositive at baseline were only a handful of AZD1222 recipients.

The germline V and J ends were trimmed by 8 bases and 6 bases, with 13 bases remaining between them. Germline V gene data show CDR1 as LGHNA and CDR2 as YSLEER. The CDR3 totals 13 residues. Here the sequenced sample was peripheral blood, taken 28 days after the second AZD1222 dose. This clonotype originated in an adult who received the AZD1222 COVID-19 vaccine. This chain links TRBV4-3 with TRBJ2-2; D call uncertain. The CDR3: CASSLRRAGELFF. The CDR3, as DNA: TGCGCCAGCTCCCTTCGAAGGGCCGGGGAGCTGTTTTTT.